The rows below give T cell receptor beta chains drawn from one sample of a study of CD8 T cells in ankylosing spondylitis. TCRdb fed the 5' RACE reads into MiXCR, producing one record per CDR3 protein. The sample comprises about 140,000 distinct CDR3 sequences, 7.5% to 9.5% of which are singletons, and 7.3% rests with the top ten. Sequences were obtained from synovial fluid, either unsorted or a sorted T cell fraction (not recorded which). The source of these receptors is a male donor with ankylosing spondylitis. Both conserved end residues are part of each CDR3. The D gene is left open where the match is weak. Size is stated for part of the rows, as once, few or many counts, or as a class when the clone is expanded.

d_call j_call clone_size v_call cdr3_aa
- TRBJ1-5 many TRBV27 CASSFRDSHQPQHF
TRBD2 TRBJ2-5 - TRBV12-3/TRBV12-4 CASSETSGLSETQYF
TRBD1 TRBJ1-2 many TRBV7-2 CASSLAAGGGYTF
TRBD1 TRBJ1-5 - TRBV20-1 CSAAPRTGGDQPQHF
TRBD1 TRBJ1-4 few TRBV7-9 CASSLEGQAGQDEKLFF
- TRBJ2-2 few TRBV20-1 CSAREVQLNGELFF
- TRBJ1-1 many TRBV20-1 CSARLRDAEAFF
- TRBJ2-5 many TRBV15 CATSIDPQETQYF
- TRBJ2-3 many TRBV6-1 CAARDSTDTQYF
- TRBJ2-3 many TRBV5-6 CASSLVPAGPNLNTQYF
TRBD2 TRBJ2-5 many TRBV9 CASSPRTSGTETQYF
TRBD1 TRBJ2-3 - TRBV9 CASSVVGLGQGTDTQYF
TRBD1 TRBJ1-1 - TRBV4-2 CASSQGKDRRNTEAFF
- TRBJ2-2 many TRBV5-1 CASSWGSSTGELFF
TRBD1 TRBJ2-4 - TRBV24-1 CGTSDLPGTGTKNIQYF
TRBD2 TRBJ2-3 many TRBV28 CASRQAGSTDTQYF
- TRBJ1-2 - TRBV5-1 CASSPGRRGYTF